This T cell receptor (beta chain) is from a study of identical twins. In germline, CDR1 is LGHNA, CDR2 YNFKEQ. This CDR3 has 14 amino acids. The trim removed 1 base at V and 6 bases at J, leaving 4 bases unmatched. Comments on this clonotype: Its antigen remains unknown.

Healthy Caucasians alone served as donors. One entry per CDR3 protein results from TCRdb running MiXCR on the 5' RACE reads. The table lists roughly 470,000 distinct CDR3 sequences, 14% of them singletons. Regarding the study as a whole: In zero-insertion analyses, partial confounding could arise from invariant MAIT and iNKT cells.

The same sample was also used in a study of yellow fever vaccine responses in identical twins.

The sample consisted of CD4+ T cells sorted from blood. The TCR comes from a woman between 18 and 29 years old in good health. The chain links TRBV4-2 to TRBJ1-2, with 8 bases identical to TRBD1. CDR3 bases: TGTGCCAGCAGCCAAGTTGGACAGGGCGATGGCTACACCTTC. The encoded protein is CASSQVGQGDGYTF.